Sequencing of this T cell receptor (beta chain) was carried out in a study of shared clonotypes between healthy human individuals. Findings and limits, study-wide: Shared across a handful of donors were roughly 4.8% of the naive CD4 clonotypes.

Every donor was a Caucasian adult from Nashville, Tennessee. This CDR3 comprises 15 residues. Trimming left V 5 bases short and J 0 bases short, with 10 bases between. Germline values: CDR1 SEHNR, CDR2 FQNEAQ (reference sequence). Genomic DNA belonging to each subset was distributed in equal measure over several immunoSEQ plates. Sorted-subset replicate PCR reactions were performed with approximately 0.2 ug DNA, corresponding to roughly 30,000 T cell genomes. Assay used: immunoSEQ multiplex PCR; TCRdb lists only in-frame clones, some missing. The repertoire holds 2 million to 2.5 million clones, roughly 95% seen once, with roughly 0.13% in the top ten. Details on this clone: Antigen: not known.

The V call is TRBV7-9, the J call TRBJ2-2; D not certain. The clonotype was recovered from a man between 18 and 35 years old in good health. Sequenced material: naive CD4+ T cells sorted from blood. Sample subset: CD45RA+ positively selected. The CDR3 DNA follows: TGTGCCAGCAGCCCCCGACAAACGAACACCGGGGAGCTGTTTTTT. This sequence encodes CASSPRQTNTGELFF.